Shown below are 28 T cell receptor beta chains from a single sample sequenced in a study of response to subunit inactivated influenza vaccine. TCRdb analysed the RT-PCR reads with MiXCR anew, one entry per CDR3 protein. Found here are roughly 520,000 distinct CDR3 sequences, about 25% of them singletons; the top ten hold 1.9%. The sample here was CD4+ T cells sorted from PBMCs, taken roughly 5 days after vaccination. The source is a man over 45 who received an inactivated influenza vaccine.

The V and J genes are TRBV11-2 and TRBJ2-5; 7 positions match TRBD2. V dropped 1 base and J dropped 5; count of bases not matched to a gene: 7. The CDR3 is made up of 15 amino acids. Germline V CDR1 and CDR2: SGHAT, FQNNGV. The CDR3: CASSLGREFGETQYF. The DNA for the CDR3 is TGTGCCAGCAGCTTAGGGCGGGAGTTCGGGGAGACCCAGTACTTC. Complete variable domain (other parts from reference TRBV11-2 and TRBJ2-5): EAGVAQSPRYKIIEKRQSVAFWCNPISGHATLYWYQQILGQGPKLLIQFQNNGVVDDSQLPKDRFSAERLKGVDSTLKIQPAKLEDSAVYLCASSLGREFGETQYFGPGTRLLVL.

The chain is built from TRBV7-8 and TRBJ2-1, with TRBD2 as a possible D gene (6 bases). Germline V lookup: CDR1 SGHVS, CDR2 FQNEAQ. Trimming left V 5 bases short and J 3 bases short, with 14 bases between. The CDR3 contains 15 residues. Here the CDR3 DNA reads TGTGCCAGCAGCCCCCCGGGGGTCGACTACAATGAGCAGTTCTTC. This encodes CASSPPGVDYNEQFF.

This clonotype was detected a few times. This chain joins TRBV20-1 and TRBJ2-3; D call uncertain. The CDR3 runs to 16 residues. The V end lost 0 bases, the J end lost 3 bases, and 16 bases lay between the germline ends. CDR1 and CDR2 (germline): DFQATT, SNEGSKA (reference sequence). CDR3: CSARDYRVLGTDTQYF. As DNA, the CDR3 is TGCAGTGCTAGAGACTACCGGGTCCTAGGGACAGATACGCAGTATTTT.

The chain is built from TRBV20-1 and TRBJ1-2; 11 bases align to TRBD1. This CDR3 spans 15 amino acids. CDR1 is DFQATT and CDR2 is SNEGSKA in the germline V gene (reference sequence). The V segment lost 3 bases and the J segment 7 bases; nucleotides outside the gene matches: 10. Here the CDR3 reads CSARTGDRGIFGYTF. The CDR3 bases are TGCAGTGCTAGGACGGGGGACAGGGGGATTTTTGGCTACACCTTC.

The chain links TRBV24-1 to TRBJ2-1; 10 bases line up with TRBD2. The CDR3 length is 16 residues. Unmatched junction bases numbered 6, after V lost 1 base and J lost 7 bases. Germline V CDR1 and CDR2: KGHDR, SFDVKD. CDR3: CATSDLASGSRNEQFF. The CDR3 DNA follows: TGTGCCACCAGTGATTTAGCTAGCGGGAGTCGTAATGAGCAGTTCTTC.

This rearrangement joins TRBV5-1 to TRBJ2-5; the match to TRBD2 covers 8 bases. The CDR3 totals 16 residues. Germline V gives CDR1 SGHRS, CDR2 YFSETQ. V dropped 2 bases and J dropped 3; count of bases not matched to a gene: 9. The CDR3 region is CASSFGAGVLEETQYF. CDR3 nucleotide sequence: TGCGCCAGCAGCTTTGGAGCGGGGGTATTGGAAGAGACCCAGTACTTC.

This clonotype was seen only once. The chain uses TRBV6-2 or TRBV6-3 and TRBJ2-7; no clear D. Trimming removed 6 bases at V and 2 bases at J, with 11 bases between. Germline V gene sequence: CDR1 MNHEY, CDR2 SVGEGT. This CDR3 spans 13 amino acids. The CDR3 is CASRSASTYEQYF. The DNA of the CDR3 is TGTGCCAGCAGATCCGCCTCTACCTACGAGCAGTACTTC.

This clonotype was picked up a small number of times. The chain recombines TRBV15 with TRBJ1-5, with D perhaps TRBD1 (5 bases). This CDR3 region has 14 residues. Germline lookup yields CDR1 LNHNV and CDR2 YYDKDF (reference sequence). V was cut by 0 bases and J by 9 bases, with 12 bases left in between. CDR3 bases: TGTGCCACCAGCAGAGAAGGAGGGGCAGCGCCCCAGCATTTT. It specifies CATSREGGAAPQHF.

This clonotype was seen just once. The rearrangement joins TRBV14 to TRBJ2-3, with D maybe TRBD1 (5 bases). Germline CDR1 and CDR2: SGHDN and FVKESK. Trimming pared 2 bases from V and 5 bases from J, leaving 11 bases between. This CDR3 is 14 amino acids long. The CDR3 protein is CASSQRQGRDTQYF. In nucleotides, the CDR3 is TGTGCCAGCAGCCAACGTCAGGGCCGAGATACGCAGTATTTT.

The chain employs TRBV20-1 and TRBJ2-1; D is uncertain. The CDR3 is 14 amino acids. The V and J ends lost 1 base and 4 bases respectively, with 11 bases between them. Germline-derived CDR1 and CDR2 are DFQATT and SNEGSKA (reference sequence). The CDR3 DNA follows: TGCAGTGCTAGAGCTCCCAGATTTTACAATGAGCAGTTCTTC. Its protein is CSARAPRFYNEQFF.

This clonotype was observed a few times. V and J are TRBV5-1 and TRBJ2-1, with TRBD2 as a possible D gene (6 bases). Looked up from germline, CDR1 is SGHRS and CDR2 is YFSETQ. The CDR3 is made up of 13 amino acids. Trimming took off 4 bases at V and 5 bases at J, with 10 bases between the two ends. The CDR3 DNA reads as TGCGCCAGCAGCCGGACTACCGACAATGAGCAGTTCTTC. Translating it yields CASSRTTDNEQFF.

The V call is TRBV20-1, the J call TRBJ1-6; D is possibly TRBD1 (5 bases). The CDR3 length is 15 residues. V lost 0 bases to trimming and J lost 3 bases, with 9 bases between them. Germline CDR1 reads DFQATT; CDR2 reads SNEGSKA (reference sequence). Here the CDR3 reads CSAREGRVYNSPLHF. CDR3 DNA: TGCAGTGCTAGAGAGGGCAGGGTCTATAATTCACCCCTCCACTTT.

This clonotype has a handful of counts. V usage is TRBV20-1 and J usage is TRBJ2-3, with TRBD2 identical over 9 bases. The CDR3 spans 17 residues. V shed 5 bases, J shed 4 bases, and the junction held 16 bases outside the gene matches. The germline V gene encodes CDR1 DFQATT and CDR2 SNEGSKA (reference sequence). The CDR3 loop reads CSAPKWYIAGDSDTQYF. In nucleotides, the CDR3 is TGCAGTGCTCCTAAATGGTACATAGCGGGAGATTCAGATACGCAGTATTTT.

V is TRBV20-1 and J is TRBJ2-5, with D possibly TRBD1 on 5 matching bases. The V gene lost 2 bases and the J gene lost 10 bases, with 17 bases spanning the gap. The CDR3 is 13 residues long. From germline, CDR1 is DFQATT and CDR2 SNEGSKA (reference sequence). CDR3: CSARLQGWDGQYF. CDR3 DNA sequence: TGCAGTGCTAGACTGCAGGGCTGGGATGGCCAGTACTTC.

The CDR3 reads CASTGTGSNQPQHF. Written as DNA, the CDR3 is TGTGCCAGCACCGGGACAGGGTCTAATCAGCCCCAGCATTTT. This chain connects TRBV6-2 or TRBV6-3 to TRBJ1-5; 9 bases map to TRBD1. CDR3 size: 14 residues. V lost 7 bases and J lost 4; bases outside the gene matches: 5. Germline values: CDR1 MNHEY, CDR2 SVGEGT.

The chain carries TRBV7-2 and TRBJ2-1; D possibly corresponds to TRBD2 (5 bases). This CDR3 comprises 12 residues. The V gene lost 7 bases and the J gene lost 10 bases, with 14 bases spanning the gap. Germline V lookup: CDR1 SGHTA, CDR2 FQGNSA. The CDR3 loop reads CASKRGPREQFF. In DNA, the CDR3 is TGTGCCAGCAAGCGAGGGCCGAGAGAGCAGTTCTTC.

The chain uses TRBV7-9 and TRBJ2-7; the D is unclear. The CDR3 contains 14 residues. The V gene's germline CDR1 is SEHNR and CDR2 FQNEAQ (reference sequence). V lost 2 bases to trimming and J lost 2 bases, with 10 bases between them. CDR3 protein: CASSLWQYPYEQYF. CDR3 nucleotides: TGTGCCAGCAGCTTATGGCAGTACCCCTACGAGCAGTACTTC.

The chain carries TRBV19 and TRBJ2-1, with 14 bases matching TRBD2. CDR1 and CDR2 from the germline V gene are LNHDA and SQIVND (reference sequence). V was clipped by 6 bases and J by 12 bases; unmatched bases: 10. This CDR3 is 15 amino acids long. The DNA of the CDR3 is TGTGCCAGTAGAAGTGGGACTAGCGGGAGCATCCCGCAGTTCTTC. This sequence encodes CASRSGTSGSIPQFF.

This clonotype has at least ten counts. The V call is TRBV20-1, the J call TRBJ2-7; 8 bases are a match to TRBD2. The germline CDR1 and CDR2 sequences are DFQATT and SNEGSKA (reference sequence). V lost 0 bases, J lost 0 bases, and 7 bases stayed unmatched. This CDR3 comprises 16 residues. CDR3 DNA sequence: TGCAGTGCTAGAGATCGGCTTAGCGGGGCCTCCTACGAGCAGTACTTC. Its protein is CSARDRLSGASYEQYF.

V and J are TRBV6-2 or TRBV6-3 and TRBJ2-6; D not certain. The CDR3 is 13 amino acids. V was shortened by 7 bases and J by 3 bases, with 7 bases between the two germline ends. CDR1 is MNHEY, CDR2 SVGEGT, per germline. CDR3 in DNA: TGTGCCAGCACCCCCTGTGGGGCCAACGTCCTGACTTTC. Translating it yields CASTPCGANVLTF.

The gene calls are TRBV27 and TRBJ2-5; D remains unclear. The CDR3 runs to 15 residues. Per germline, CDR1 MNHEY and CDR2 SMNVEV (reference sequence). Trimming removed 5 bases from V and 7 bases from J, with 20 bases in between. DNA of the CDR3: TGTGCCAGCAGTGACCCGGGCAGGCCTTCTGGGACCCAGTACTTC. Residues: CASSDPGRPSGTQYF.

The gene calls are TRBV29-1 and TRBJ1-1, with 11 bases that match TRBD1. J lost 3 bases, V lost 5 bases, and 11 bases had no gene match. This CDR3 spans 16 amino acids. Germline V CDR1 and CDR2: SQVTM, ANQGSEA. DNA for the CDR3: TGCAGCGTTACCAGGACAGGGGGCCAGAGACACACTGAAGCTTTCTTT. Encoded protein: CSVTRTGGQRHTEAFF.

The CDR3 region has the DNA TGCAGCGCAGCAGGGGGCCCGAACACCGGGGAGCTGTTTTTT. This sequence encodes CSAAGGPNTGELFF. The chain combines TRBV29-1 with TRBJ2-2, with TRBD1 identical over 8 bases. The V segment lost 7 bases and the J segment 0 bases; nucleotides outside the gene matches: 4. The CDR3 length is 14 residues. Germline V gene sequence: CDR1 SQVTM, CDR2 ANQGSEA.

The chain combines TRBV11-2 with TRBJ2-1, with 8 bases fitting TRBD1. J gave up 13 bases and V 1 base, and 3 bases lay outside the gene matches. CDR3 size: 12 residues. The germline CDR1 and CDR2 sequences are SGHAT and FQNNGV. The CDR3 DNA reads as TGTGCCAGCAGCTTAGGGACAGGGTCTCAGTTCTTC. Amino acid sequence: CASSLGTGSQFF.

The V gene is TRBV4-1, the J gene TRBJ2-4, with unresolved D. This CDR3 region has 15 residues. CDR1 and CDR2 (germline): MGHRA, YSYEKL. Trimming removed 3 bases at V and 0 bases at J, with 9 bases between. CDR3 protein: CASSQVQLAKNIQYF. In nucleotides, the CDR3 is TGCGCCAGCAGCCAGGTCCAGCTAGCCAAAAACATTCAGTACTTC.

This clonotype was seen a handful of times. V usage is TRBV20-1 and J usage is TRBJ1-2; 7 bases are a match to TRBD1. From germline, CDR1 is DFQATT and CDR2 SNEGSKA (reference sequence). V lost 3 bases, J lost 5 bases, and 3 bases stayed unmatched. The CDR3 contains 12 residues. The CDR3 sequence: CSASRDSYGYTF. The CDR3 coding sequence is TGCAGTGCTAGTCGGGACAGTTATGGCTACACCTTC.

The V gene is TRBV5-1, the J gene TRBJ1-1; 8 bases agree with TRBD1. V was pared by 0 bases and J by 1 base, with 2 bases of the junction left unmatched. The CDR3 sequence is 15 residues long. Germline lookup yields CDR1 SGHRS and CDR2 YFSETQ. CDR3 sequence (DNA): TGCGCCAGCAGCTTGGGACAGGGGAGGAACACTGAAGCTTTCTTT. Protein sequence: CASSLGQGRNTEAFF.

This clonotype was seen more than once but under ten times. The V call is TRBV20-1, the J call TRBJ1-6; 11 bases align to TRBD1. The V gene end was trimmed by 4 bases and the J gene end by 8 bases; junction bases not matched to a gene: 7. The CDR3 has 15 residues. The germline V gene has CDR1 DFQATT and CDR2 SNEGSKA (reference sequence). Here the CDR3 reads CSANPRDRGYSPLHF. The CDR3 nucleotides read TGCAGTGCTAATCCCCGGGACAGGGGGTATTCACCCCTCCACTTT.